This is a list of T cell receptor beta chains from one sample in a study of CXCR3-negative and CXCR3-positive naive CD8 T cells. TCRdb reprocessed the 5' RACE reads and keeps a single row for each CDR3 protein, giving no DNA. The repertoire table contains about 130,000 distinct CDR3 sequences. What was sequenced was naive CXCR3+ CD8+ T cells from blood. The receptors here all came from a human donor in good health. Some clones in this sample may be carry-over from other donors' samples. The CDR3 runs from the conserved cysteine through the conserved F or W.

TRBJ2-3 TRBV7-9 CASSPVRGTRNGDTQYF
TRBJ2-2 TRBV7-8 CASSQGQGGRDTGELFF
TRBJ2-1 TRBV27 CASSLSIRDSRYNEQFF
TRBJ2-7 TRBV4-3 CASSQGIRGRGVYEQYF
TRBJ2-3 TRBV14 CASSTRTIGGRDTQYF
TRBJ2-4 TRBV5-1 CASSLAGLAGVAKNIQYF
TRBJ2-7 TRBV4-1 CASSRKQGDHEQYF
TRBJ2-3 TRBV2 CASIGGTSTDTQYF
TRBJ2-1 TRBV4-3 CASSPLLAGGPYNEQFF
TRBJ2-2 TRBV27 CASSRDVTGELFF
TRBJ2-2 TRBV12-3/TRBV12-4 CATSMSNTGELFF
TRBJ2-7 TRBV30 CAWSVIFHEQYF
TRBJ2-5 TRBV11-2 CASSRGLAGDRQETQYF
TRBJ1-1 TRBV20-1 CSAREDLKNTEAFF
TRBJ2-2 TRBV21-1 CASSREDRGAGELFF
TRBJ2-2 TRBV12-3/TRBV12-4 CASSLTYTFLAGGPDTGELFF
TRBJ2-2 TRBV29-1 CSVVRSNTGELFF
TRBJ2-3 TRBV20-1 CSARDPGLHTDTQYF
TRBJ2-1 TRBV7-3 CASSLFEAGASYNEQFF
TRBJ2-7 TRBV11-3 CASSLEGNSYEQYF
TRBJ1-3 TRBV7-8 CASSRPGLTGNTIYF
TRBJ1-5 TRBV29-1 CSATSGTGENSNQPQHF
TRBJ2-7 TRBV29-1 CSVPGQGASYEQYF
TRBJ2-1 TRBV6-1 CASCTSGILEQFF
TRBJ2-7 TRBV7-6 CASSLNLSPYEQYF
TRBJ2-1 TRBV29-1 CSLRQGILDEQFF
TRBJ1-1 TRBV19 CASKTWTGGTEAFF
TRBJ2-7 TRBV10-1 CASSESSPPFVAAYEQYF
TRBJ2-3 TRBV7-9 CASSSPGQGASTDTQYF
TRBJ2-7 TRBV7-3 CASSPRTSGRFEQYF
TRBJ2-5 TRBV5-5 CASSLRTRGVQETQYF
TRBJ2-7 TRBV29-1 CSVGDGNEQYF
TRBJ2-1 TRBV6-2/TRBV6-3 CATKDFWGGDEQFF
TRBJ2-1 TRBV4-1 CASSQGLAGGPGNEQFF
TRBJ1-2 TRBV6-5 CASSYIGQGGNYGYTF
TRBJ2-2 TRBV14 CASSVAGAYTGELFF
TRBJ2-1 TRBV12-3/TRBV12-4 CASSLFLLAANEQFF
TRBJ1-4 TRBV5-1 CASRVWGHNEKLFF
TRBJ2-1 TRBV2 CASSQRPTGDPLIEQFF
TRBJ2-3 TRBV7-3 CASSSTSGGPTDTQYF
TRBJ2-2 TRBV4-3 CASSQAESGELFF
TRBJ1-4 TRBV15 CATSRGVGTTNEKLFF
TRBJ2-1 TRBV1 CTSSQDGGGSYNEQFF
TRBJ2-3 TRBV29-1 CSVDGLAGTDTQYF
TRBJ2-1 TRBV7-9 CASSLPSGSSYNEQFF
TRBJ2-2 TRBV3-1 CASSQVGTGLIANTGELFF
TRBJ2-3 TRBV4-1 CASSQVVLAATDTQYF
TRBJ1-1 TRBV11-2 CASSLLGPPTEAFF
TRBJ1-2 TRBV15 CATSRAPRQGSGGYTF
TRBJ2-2 TRBV28 CASTPPGGNTGELFF
TRBJ2-3 TRBV7-2 CASSSRRTGKSTDAQYF
TRBJ2-2 TRBV5-1 CASKVGDTGELFF
TRBJ2-3 TRBV28 CASSLFGTKTDTQYF